The clone carrying this T cell receptor beta chain showed up just a few times. Its matching antigen is unknown. MiXCR, applied by TCRdb to the 5' RACE reads, yields one record per CDR3 protein. The sample contains approximately 560,000 distinct CDR3 sequences, 15% to 20% of which appear only once. This record comes from a study of T-cell memory formation after mild COVID-19. For the study at large: Among the donors, TCR clusters were largely specific to each donor. Study outcomes and limitations: Some clones that responded were present in memory (sampled pre-infection), which suggests cross-reactive memory joined.

The sample was PBMCs or a T cell subset sorted from them (not recorded which). The receptor's source is an adult woman who had mild COVID-19 (a few samples of this study predate the infection). Cell type and time point are not known.

The CDR3 DNA sequence: TGTGCCAGCAGCCACCGACAGTCCTCCACCGGGGAGCTGTTTTTT. It codes for CASSHRQSSTGELFF. The genes are TRBV12-3 or TRBV12-4 and TRBJ2-2, with a tentative D call TRBD1 (5 bases). The CDR3 consists of 15 residues. V lost 6 bases and J 4 bases, leaving 15 bases between the germline ends.